This T cell receptor beta chain stems from a study of prognosis after radiotherapy for stage I lung cancer. Study-wide points: It was not determined whether the expanded TCR clones were tumor-specific. Unique TCR clones declined after stereotactic body radiation therapy, from a median 10,088 to 6,861.

The genomic DNA TCR beta CDR3 region underwent two rounds of multiplex PCR. Gene-specific primers for each TRBV and TRBJ gene drove first-round PCR. TCRdb processed the multiplex PCR reads anew with MiXCR; each CDR3 protein has one entry. This table has 9,500 to 15,000 distinct CDR3 sequences, about 56% appearing once. Germline V CDR1 and CDR2: DFQATT, SNEGSKA (reference sequence). This CDR3 is built from 13 residues. Trimming at V came to 4 bases and at J to 3 bases, leaving 4 bases not matched to a gene. In this sample, this clonotype turned up many times. Its antigen is currently unknown. The clonotype comes from a donor over 45 with non-small cell lung cancer. The sequenced sample was PBMCs, obtained before or after stereotactic body radiation therapy (not recorded which). This chain links TRBV20-1 with TRBJ2-3, with 7 positions matching TRBD1. The CDR3 DNA is TGCAGTGCTATAGGGGGCGGGACAGATACGCAGTATTTT. This gives the protein CSAIGGGTDTQYF.